What follows describes a single T cell receptor beta chain. The target antigen is unknown. The data originate from a study of T cell repertoires in cytomegalovirus infection. Germline-derived CDR1 and CDR2 are MDHEN and SYDVKM. The germline V and J ends were trimmed by 3 bases and 0 bases, with 15 bases remaining between them. This CDR3 spans 18 amino acids. Whole-study results and caveats: CMV-specific TCR beta clonotypes restricted by HLA-C were the ones dominating the ex vivo response.

MiXCR, applied by TCRdb to the reads, yields one record per CDR3 protein. The sample lists 120,000 to 150,000 distinct CDR3 sequences; about 6% were seen once. This chain connects TRBV28 to TRBJ1-6; TRBD1 might be the D (5 bases). The receptor's source is a human donor in good health (CMV status not recorded). Some clones in this sample may be carry-over from other donors' samples. Sample: PBMCs. CDR3 DNA: TGTGCCAGCAGTTTCTCGGGGCCCACTAGCTCCTATAATTCACCCCTCCACTTT. It specifies CASSFSGPTSSYNSPLHF.